This T cell receptor (beta chain) was recovered during a study of Ad26.COV2.S vaccination and SARS-CoV-2 variants. For the study at large: Intramuscularly, Ad26.COV2.S was given either once or twice, 56 days apart. The study, taken as a whole, reports: Post-vaccination spike-specific CD8+ and CD4+ T cell responses reportedly had substantial breadth.

Comments on this clone: Its antigen is unknown.

Specified treatment: some 20 received Ad26.COV2.S at low or high dose, single or two shots; 5 received placebo; per-sample allocation not given. Following the first vaccine or placebo injection, samples were taken on day 63. This table comes from immunoSEQ multiplex PCR, and its TCRdb copy is limited to in-frame clones, with some not included. This sample has around 300,000 clones, with about 90% found just once. Sequencing was performed on peripheral blood, taken in a trial of Ad26.COV2.S vaccine versus placebo. This clonotype originated in a person aged 18-60 years who received the Ad26.COV2.S COVID-19 vaccine or a placebo.

DNA for the CDR3: TGCGCCAGCAGTCCTGGACAGGGGTCCTACAATGAGCAGTTCTTC. This gives the protein CASSPGQGSYNEQFF. The chain links TRBV5-1 to TRBJ2-1; 9 bases map to TRBD1. The CDR3 totals 15 residues. From germline, CDR1 is SGHRS and CDR2 YFSETQ. The ends lost 5 bases at V and 1 base at J; junction bases unmatched: 4.